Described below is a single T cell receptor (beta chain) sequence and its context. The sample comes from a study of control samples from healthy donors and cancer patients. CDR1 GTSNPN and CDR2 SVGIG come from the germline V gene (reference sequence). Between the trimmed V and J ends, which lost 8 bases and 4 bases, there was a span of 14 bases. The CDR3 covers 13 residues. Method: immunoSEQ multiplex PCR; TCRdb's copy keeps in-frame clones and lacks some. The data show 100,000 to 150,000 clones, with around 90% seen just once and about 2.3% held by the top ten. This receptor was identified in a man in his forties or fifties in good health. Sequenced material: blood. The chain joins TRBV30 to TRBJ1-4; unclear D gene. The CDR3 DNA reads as TGTGCCGGATACCCCCAGTTTAATGAAAAACTGTTTTTT. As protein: CAGYPQFNEKLFF.